This is a list of T cell receptor beta chains from one sample in a study of T cell repertoires in cytomegalovirus infection. TCRdb reprocessed the reads via MiXCR and lists one record per CDR3 protein. This sample carries roughly 200,000 distinct CDR3 sequences, 17% of them seen once, and the ten largest clones take 20% to 25%. Material: CD8+ T cells from PBMCs. Source of these receptors: a human donor in good health (CMV status not recorded). Some clones in this sample may be carry-over from other donors' samples. CDR3s include the opening cysteine and the closing phenylalanine or tryptophan. Fields, in order: J gene, clone size, D gene, V gene, CDR3 protein, CDR3 DNA. D genes are given only for firm matches. Size is omitted from some rows. Given values are once, few, many or a class for expanded clones.

TRBJ1-5 few . TRBV28 CASRYSNQPQHF TGTGCCAGCAGATATAGCAATCAGCCCCAGCATTTT
TRBJ2-7 few . TRBV27 CASSTGMTLGQYF TGTGCCAGCTCCACAGGGATGACTTTGGGGCAGTACTTC
TRBJ2-3 . . TRBV12-3/TRBV12-4 CASSFDQTATDTQYF TGTGCCAGCAGCTTCGACCAGACCGCCACAGATACGCAGTATTTT
TRBJ2-1 many TRBD2 TRBV7-2 CASRFPTSGGVGLQFF TGTGCCAGCAGGTTCCCTACTAGCGGGGGTGTGGGATTGCAGTTCTTC
TRBJ1-4 . . TRBV11-2 CASSLVRRRGEKLFF TGTGCCAGCAGCTTGGTCCGGAGGCGGGGAGAAAAACTGTTTTTT
TRBJ2-5 . . TRBV12-3/TRBV12-4 CASRGNGLVRETQYF TGTGCCAGCAGGGGGAACGGGCTAGTCAGAGAGACCCAGTACTTC
TRBJ1-5 few TRBD1 TRBV7-2 CASSGGTGGSQPQHF TGTGCCAGCAGCGGAGGGACAGGGGGTTCACAGCCCCAGCATTTT
TRBJ2-5 . . TRBV11-2 CASSPGPVTQYF TGTGCCAGCAGCCCGGGGCCAGTGACCCAGTACTTC
TRBJ2-3 medium-sized . TRBV7-3 CASSLKVRDEQYF TGTGCCAGCAGCTTAAAGGTCAGGGACGAGCAGTATTTT
TRBJ1-5 few . TRBV12-3/TRBV12-4 CASSPPGGSGMQPQHF TGTGCCAGCAGTCCCCCGGGGGGTTCGGGGATGCAGCCCCAGCATTTT
TRBJ1-1 . . TRBV12-3/TRBV12-4 CASSWTANTEAFF TGTGCCAGCAGTTGGACAGCGAACACTGAAGCTTTCTTT
TRBJ2-7 . . TRBV29-1 CSVVVGSSYEQYF TGCAGCGTTGTCGTGGGCAGCTCCTACGAGCAGTACTTC
TRBJ2-7 . TRBD2 TRBV7-6 CASSLSSGGGEQYF TGTGCCAGCAGCTTATCCAGCGGGGGGGGCGAGCAGTACTTC
TRBJ1-1 few . TRBV19 CASSIGRQRKNTEAFF TGTGCCAGTAGTATCGGGCGACAGAGAAAGAACACTGAAGCTTTCTTT
TRBJ2-7 . . TRBV7-2 CASSSIRVAAQAYEQYF TGTGCCAGCAGCTCCATCCGGGTGGCCGCCCAGGCCTACGAGCAGTACTTC
TRBJ2-4 . . TRBV2 CATLQSAENKNIQYF TGTGCCACCCTCCAGTCAGCGGAAAACAAAAACATTCAGTACTTC
TRBJ2-7 few TRBD1 TRBV6-6 CASWDRLFYEQYF TGTGCCAGCTGGGACAGACTCTTCTACGAGCAGTACTTC
TRBJ2-7 many . TRBV7-6 CASSLEVNGAKQYF TGTGCCAGCAGCTTAGAAGTCAACGGGGCGAAGCAGTACTTC
TRBJ1-5 few TRBD1 TRBV6-1 CASSLRGLSNQPQHF TGTGCCAGCAGTCTCAGGGGGCTCAGCAATCAGCCCCAGCATTTT
TRBJ2-1 . . TRBV11-2 CASSLDKWTWPNEQFF TGTGCCAGCAGCTTAGATAAGTGGACATGGCCCAATGAGCAGTTCTTC
TRBJ2-2 few TRBD2 TRBV28 CASSLVAGQNTGVLFF TGTGCCAGCAGTTTGGTAGCGGGGCAGAACACCGGGGTGCTGTTTTTT
TRBJ2-3 . TRBD2 TRBV6-2/TRBV6-3 CASNTLRGGRNTQYF TGTGCCAGCAATACTCTGCGGGGGGGCCGGAATACGCAGTATTTT
TRBJ2-1 . TRBD1 TRBV28 CASSWTGGIWNEQFF TGTGCCAGCAGCTGGACAGGGGGCATATGGAATGAGCAGTTCTTC
TRBJ2-6 . . TRBV12-3/TRBV12-4 CASLQHGANVLTF TGTGCCAGCCTCCAACATGGGGCCAACGTCCTGACTTTC
TRBJ2-4 few . TRBV5-5 CASSSGAKNIQYF TGTGCCAGCAGCTCCGGAGCCAAAAACATTCAGTACTTC
TRBJ1-2 . . TRBV4-2 CASSQDPGRVQGTNYGYTF TGTGCCAGCAGCCAAGATCCGGGAAGAGTACAGGGAACCAACTATGGCTACACCTTC
TRBJ2-7 few . TRBV7-2 CASSLPGVLDEQYF TGTGCCAGCAGCCTCCCCGGGGTTTTGGACGAGCAGTACTTC
TRBJ1-6 . . TRBV4-1 CASSQGLYGPLHF TGCGCCAGCAGCCAAGGACTGTATGGTCCCCTCCACTTT
TRBJ1-1 . . TRBV7-2 CASSARDGPEAFF TGTGCCAGCAGCGCCCGGGACGGCCCTGAAGCTTTCTTT
TRBJ2-7 . TRBD1 TRBV7-2 CASSLGHGTGGPYEQYF TGTGCCAGCAGCTTAGGACACGGGACAGGGGGCCCCTACGAGCAGTACTTC
TRBJ2-7 . . TRBV20-1 CSARDRANTYEQYF TGCAGTGCTAGAGATAGGGCCAATACCTACGAGCAGTACTTC
TRBJ2-5 few TRBD1 TRBV6-5 CASSYKGDRGLETQYF TGTGCCAGCAGTTACAAGGGGGACAGGGGTTTAGAGACCCAGTACTTC
TRBJ1-1 . . TRBV6-5 CASSLGQPGTEAFF TGTGCCAGCAGTTTAGGACAGCCGGGCACTGAAGCTTTCTTT
TRBJ2-4 . TRBD2 TRBV11-1 CASSTRGLAGGPYLDSQYF TGTGCCAGCAGCACCCGGGGACTAGCGGGGGGGCCTTACCTGGACAGTCAGTACTTC
TRBJ1-2 few TRBD1 TRBV20-1 CSAFGQGAEGYTF TGCAGTGCTTTTGGACAGGGGGCGGAGGGCTACACCTTC
TRBJ1-4 few . TRBV7-2 CASSQDPWRGEKLFF TGTGCCAGCAGCCAAGATCCCTGGAGGGGTGAAAAACTGTTTTTT
TRBJ1-4 . . TRBV7-2 CASSRGRYGNEKLFF TGTGCCAGCAGCAGGGGAAGATACGGAAATGAAAAACTGTTTTTT
TRBJ2-1 many TRBD2 TRBV11-1 CASSRSGNYNEQFF TGTGCCAGCAGCCGTAGCGGGAACTACAATGAGCAGTTCTTC
TRBJ1-2 . . TRBV12-3/TRBV12-4 CASSTSLAGNYGYTF TGTGCCAGCAGTACCTCCCTTGCAGGGAACTATGGCTACACCTTC
TRBJ2-3 few . TRBV27 CASSLVRVSTDTQYF TGTGCCAGCAGTTTGGTACGGGTCAGCACAGATACGCAGTATTTT
TRBJ2-3 few . TRBV14 CASSQEGPGRVTDTQYF TGTGCCAGCAGCCAAGAAGGTCCAGGCCGGGTCACAGATACGCAGTATTTT
TRBJ1-5 few . TRBV12-3/TRBV12-4 CASSLLGVSDNQPQHF TGTGCCAGCAGTTTGTTGGGAGTTTCCGACAATCAGCCCCAGCATTTT
TRBJ1-1 . . TRBV6-1 CASSTWNTEAFF TGTGCCAGCAGTACGTGGAACACTGAAGCTTTCTTT
TRBJ2-1 . . TRBV11-2 CASSLISDSSYNEQFF TGTGCCAGCAGCTTAATCTCAGACAGCTCCTACAATGAGCAGTTCTTC
TRBJ1-1 . . TRBV6-6 CASSPPLKGEAFF TGTGCCAGCAGTCCCCCGCTTAAGGGTGAAGCTTTCTTT
TRBJ1-3 few . TRBV4-1 CASSQDPYERNTIYF TGCGCCAGCAGCCAAGACCCCTATGAACGGAACACCATATATTTT
TRBJ2-6 few TRBD2 TRBV7-2 CASNPSGGSSGANVLTF TGTGCCAGCAACCCTTCGGGAGGAAGCTCTGGGGCCAACGTCCTGACTTTC
TRBJ2-7 . . TRBV24-1 CATSEQGPYYEQYF TGTGCCACCAGTGAACAAGGACCTTACTACGAGCAGTACTTC
TRBJ1-1 few . TRBV6-1 CASSRGQITEAFF TGTGCCAGCAGTAGAGGACAGATCACTGAAGCTTTCTTT
TRBJ1-6 few . TRBV19 CASSIGLNSPLHF TGTGCCAGTAGTATCGGCCTTAATTCACCCCTCCACTTT
TRBJ1-4 . TRBD1 TRBV28 CASSFGQGAKLFF TGTGCCAGCAGTTTCGGACAGGGGGCGAAACTGTTTTTT
TRBJ1-1 . . TRBV10-2 CATFEGNTEAFF TGCGCCACCTTCGAAGGGAACACTGAAGCTTTCTTT
TRBJ2-7 few TRBD1 TRBV7-9 CASSFPDRGPYEQYF TGTGCCAGCAGCTTCCCGGACAGGGGGCCCTACGAGCAGTACTTC
TRBJ2-4 . . TRBV20-1 CSAETASQNIQYF TGCAGTGCAGAGACAGCTAGCCAAAACATTCAGTACTTC
TRBJ1-2 . . TRBV19 CAVPSAGNGYTF TGTGCCGTGCCGTCGGCAGGGAATGGCTACACCTTC
TRBJ2-5 many TRBD1 TRBV7-2 CASSFRDSQETQYF TGTGCCAGCAGCTTCCGGGACAGCCAAGAGACCCAGTACTTC
TRBJ1-1 . TRBD1 TRBV7-2 CASSFKQGDTEAFF TGTGCCAGCAGCTTCAAACAGGGGGACACTGAAGCTTTCTTT